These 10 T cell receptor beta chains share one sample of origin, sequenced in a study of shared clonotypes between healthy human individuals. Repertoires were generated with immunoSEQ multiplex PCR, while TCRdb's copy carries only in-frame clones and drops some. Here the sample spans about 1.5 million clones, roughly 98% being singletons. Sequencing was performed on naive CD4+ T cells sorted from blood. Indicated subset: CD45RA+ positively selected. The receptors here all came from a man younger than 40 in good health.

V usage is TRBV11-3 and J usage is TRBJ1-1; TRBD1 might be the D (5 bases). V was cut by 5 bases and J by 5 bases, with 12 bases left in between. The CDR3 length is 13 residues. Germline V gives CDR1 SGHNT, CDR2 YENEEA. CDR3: CASSPRWGTEAFF. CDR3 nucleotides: TGTGCCAGCAGCCCAAGGTGGGGGACTGAAGCTTTCTTT. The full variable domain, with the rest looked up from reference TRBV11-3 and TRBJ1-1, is EAGVVQSPRYKIIEKKQPVAFWCNPISGHNTLYWYLQNLGQGPELLIRYENEEAVDDSQLPKDRFSAERLKGVDSTLKIQPAELGDSAVYLCASSPRWGTEAFFGQGTRLTVV.

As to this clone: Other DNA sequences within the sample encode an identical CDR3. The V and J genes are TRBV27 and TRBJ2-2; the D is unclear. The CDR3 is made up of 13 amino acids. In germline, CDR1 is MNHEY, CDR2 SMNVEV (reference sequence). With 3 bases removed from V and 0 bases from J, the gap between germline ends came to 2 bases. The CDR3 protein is CASSFANTGELFF. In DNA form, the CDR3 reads TGTGCCAGCAGTTTCGCGAACACCGGGGAGCTGTTTTTT.

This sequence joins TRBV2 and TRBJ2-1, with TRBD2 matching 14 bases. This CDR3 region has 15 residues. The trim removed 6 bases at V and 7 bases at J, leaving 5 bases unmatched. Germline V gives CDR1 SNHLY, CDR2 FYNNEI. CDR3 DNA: TGTGCCAGCAGGGGTGGACTAGCGGGAGGAAATGAGCAGTTCTTC. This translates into CASRGGLAGGNEQFF.

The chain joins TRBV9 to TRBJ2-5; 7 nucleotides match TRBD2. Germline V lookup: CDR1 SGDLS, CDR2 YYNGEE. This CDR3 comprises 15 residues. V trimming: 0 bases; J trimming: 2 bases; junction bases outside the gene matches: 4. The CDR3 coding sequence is TGTGCCAGCAGCGTAGCGGGAGGTAGACAAGAGACCCAGTACTTC. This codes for CASSVAGGRQETQYF.

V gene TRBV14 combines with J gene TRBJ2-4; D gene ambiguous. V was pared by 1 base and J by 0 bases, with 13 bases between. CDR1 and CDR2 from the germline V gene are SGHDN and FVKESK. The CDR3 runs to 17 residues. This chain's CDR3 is CASSQVTGPLAKNIQYF. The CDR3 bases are TGTGCCAGCAGCCAAGTTACCGGTCCACTAGCCAAAAACATTCAGTACTTC.

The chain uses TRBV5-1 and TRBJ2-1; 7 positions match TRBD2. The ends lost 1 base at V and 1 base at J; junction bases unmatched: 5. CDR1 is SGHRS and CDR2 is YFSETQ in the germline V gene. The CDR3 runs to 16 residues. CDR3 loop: CASSLSTSRSYNEQFF. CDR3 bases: TGCGCCAGCAGCTTGTCGACTAGCCGGTCCTACAATGAGCAGTTCTTC.

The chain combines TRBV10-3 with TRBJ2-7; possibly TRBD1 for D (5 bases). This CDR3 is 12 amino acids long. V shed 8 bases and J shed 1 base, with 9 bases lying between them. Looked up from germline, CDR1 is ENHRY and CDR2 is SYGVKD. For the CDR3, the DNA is TGTGCCATCCTGACAGAGTCCTACGAGCAGTACTTC. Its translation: CAILTESYEQYF.

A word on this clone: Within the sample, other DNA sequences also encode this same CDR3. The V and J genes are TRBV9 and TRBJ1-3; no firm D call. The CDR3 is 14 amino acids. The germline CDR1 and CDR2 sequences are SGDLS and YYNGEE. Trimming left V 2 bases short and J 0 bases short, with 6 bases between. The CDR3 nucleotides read TGTGCCAGCAGCGTGATCGGCTCTGGAAACACCATATATTTT. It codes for CASSVIGSGNTIYF.

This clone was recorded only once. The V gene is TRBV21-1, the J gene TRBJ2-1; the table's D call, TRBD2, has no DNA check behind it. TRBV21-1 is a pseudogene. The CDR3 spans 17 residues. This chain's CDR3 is CASSCFVLVLTYNEQFF. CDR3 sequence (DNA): TGTGCCAGCAGCTGCTTCGTTTTGGTCCTTACTTACAATGAGCAGTTCTTC.

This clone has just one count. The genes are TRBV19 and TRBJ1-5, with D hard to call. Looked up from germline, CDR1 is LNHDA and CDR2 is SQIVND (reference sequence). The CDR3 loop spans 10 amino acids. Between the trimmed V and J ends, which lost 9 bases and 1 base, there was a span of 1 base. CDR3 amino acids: CASSNQPQHF. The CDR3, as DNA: TGTGCCAGCAGCAATCAGCCCCAGCATTTT.